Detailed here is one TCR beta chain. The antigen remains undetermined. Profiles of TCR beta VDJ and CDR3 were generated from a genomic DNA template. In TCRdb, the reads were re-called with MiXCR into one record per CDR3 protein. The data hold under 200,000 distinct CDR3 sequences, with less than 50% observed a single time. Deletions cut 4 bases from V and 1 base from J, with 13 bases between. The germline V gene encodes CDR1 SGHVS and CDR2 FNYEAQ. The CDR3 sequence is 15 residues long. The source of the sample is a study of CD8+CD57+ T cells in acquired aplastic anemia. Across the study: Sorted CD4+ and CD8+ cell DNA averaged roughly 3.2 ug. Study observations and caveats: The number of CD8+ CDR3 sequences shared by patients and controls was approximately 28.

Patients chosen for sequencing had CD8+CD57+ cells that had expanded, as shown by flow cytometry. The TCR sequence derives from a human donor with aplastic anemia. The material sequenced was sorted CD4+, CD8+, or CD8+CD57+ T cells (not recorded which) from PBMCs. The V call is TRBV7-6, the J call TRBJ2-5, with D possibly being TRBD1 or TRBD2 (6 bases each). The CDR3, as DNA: TGTGCCAGCAGCTCTTGGACGGGGGCCCAAGAGACCCAGTACTTC. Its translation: CASSSWTGAQETQYF.